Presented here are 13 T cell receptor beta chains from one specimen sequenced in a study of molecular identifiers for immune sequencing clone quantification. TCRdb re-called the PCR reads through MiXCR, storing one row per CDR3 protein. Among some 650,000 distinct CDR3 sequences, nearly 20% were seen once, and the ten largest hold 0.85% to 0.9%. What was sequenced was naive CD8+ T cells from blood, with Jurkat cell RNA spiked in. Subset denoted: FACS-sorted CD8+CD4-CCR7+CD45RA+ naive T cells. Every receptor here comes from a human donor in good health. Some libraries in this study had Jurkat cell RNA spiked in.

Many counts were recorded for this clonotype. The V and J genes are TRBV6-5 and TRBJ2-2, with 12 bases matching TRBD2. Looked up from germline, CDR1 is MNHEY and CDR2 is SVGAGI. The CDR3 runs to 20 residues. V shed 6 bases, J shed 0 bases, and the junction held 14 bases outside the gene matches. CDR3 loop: CASSRKDPGLAGTNTGELFF. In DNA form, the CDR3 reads TGTGCCAGCAGCCGAAAAGATCCGGGACTAGCGGGTACGAACACCGGGGAGCTGTTTTTT.

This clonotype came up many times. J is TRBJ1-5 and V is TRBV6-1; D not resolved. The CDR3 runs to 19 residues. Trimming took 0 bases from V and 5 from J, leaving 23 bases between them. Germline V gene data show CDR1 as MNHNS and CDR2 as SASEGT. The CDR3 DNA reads TGTGCCAGCAGTGAAGCTCGCTCTCCTCGACACGGATCTGATCAGCCCCAGCATTTT. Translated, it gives CASSEARSPRHGSDQPQHF.

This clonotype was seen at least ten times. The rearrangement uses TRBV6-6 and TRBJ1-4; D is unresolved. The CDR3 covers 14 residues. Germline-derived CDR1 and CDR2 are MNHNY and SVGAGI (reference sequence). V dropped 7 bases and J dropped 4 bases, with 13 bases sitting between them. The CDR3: CASTSVGLNEKLFF. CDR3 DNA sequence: TGTGCCAGCACCTCCGTGGGTCTTAATGAAAAACTGTTTTTT.

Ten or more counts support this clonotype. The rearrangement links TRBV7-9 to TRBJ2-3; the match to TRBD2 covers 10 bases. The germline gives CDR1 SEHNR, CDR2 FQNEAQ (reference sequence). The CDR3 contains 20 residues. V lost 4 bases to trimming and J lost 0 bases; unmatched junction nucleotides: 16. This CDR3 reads CASSSTRGLAGALSTDTQYF. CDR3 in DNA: TGTGCCAGCAGCTCAACCCGGGGGCTAGCGGGGGCCCTTAGCACAGATACGCAGTATTTT.

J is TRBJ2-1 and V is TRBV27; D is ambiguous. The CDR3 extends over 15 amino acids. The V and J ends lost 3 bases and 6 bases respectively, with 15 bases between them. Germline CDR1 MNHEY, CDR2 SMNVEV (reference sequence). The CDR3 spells CASSFSHLASNEQFF. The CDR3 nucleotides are TGTGCCAGCAGTTTTTCCCATCTTGCGAGCAATGAGCAGTTCTTC.

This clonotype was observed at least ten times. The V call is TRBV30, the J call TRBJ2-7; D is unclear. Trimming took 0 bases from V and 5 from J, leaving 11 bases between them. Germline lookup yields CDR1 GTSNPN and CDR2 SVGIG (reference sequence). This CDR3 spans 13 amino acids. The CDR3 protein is CAWSVGQAHEQYF. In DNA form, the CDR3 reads TGTGCCTGGAGTGTAGGCCAGGCCCACGAGCAGTACTTC.

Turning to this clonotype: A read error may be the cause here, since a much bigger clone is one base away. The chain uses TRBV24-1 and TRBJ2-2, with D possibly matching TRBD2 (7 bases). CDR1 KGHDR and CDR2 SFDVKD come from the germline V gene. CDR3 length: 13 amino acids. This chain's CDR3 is CVTAAGATGELFF. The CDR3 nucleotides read TGTGTCACCGCCGCGGGGGCAACCGGGGAGCTGTTTTTT.

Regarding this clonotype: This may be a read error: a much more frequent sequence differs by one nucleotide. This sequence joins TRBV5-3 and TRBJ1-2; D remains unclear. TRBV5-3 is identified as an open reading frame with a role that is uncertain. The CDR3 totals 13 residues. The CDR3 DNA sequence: TGTGCCAGCAGCTGGTCCTTGGACTATAGCTACACCTTC. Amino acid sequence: CASSWSLDYSYTF.

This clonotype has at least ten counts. The CDR3 nucleotides are TGCGCCAGCAGCCAAGATGAGGGGATTAACACTGAAGCTTTCTTT. Translation: CASSQDEGINTEAFF. This chain uses TRBV4-1 with TRBJ1-1; TRBD1 might be the D (5 bases). Germline V gene lookup returns CDR1 MGHRA and CDR2 YSYEKL. The CDR3 has 15 residues. The germline V and J ends were trimmed by 0 bases and 2 bases, with 10 bases remaining between them.

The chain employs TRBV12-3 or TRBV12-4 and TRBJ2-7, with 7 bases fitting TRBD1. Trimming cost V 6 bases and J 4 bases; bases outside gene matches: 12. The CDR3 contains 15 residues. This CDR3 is CASSPGQRSLYEQYF. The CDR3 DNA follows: TGTGCCAGCAGCCCGGGACAGAGAAGCCTTTACGAGCAGTACTTC.

The CDR3 spells CASSVGTSGLTDTQYF. CDR3 DNA: TGTGCCAGCAGCGTGGGGACTAGCGGACTCACAGATACGCAGTATTTT. The gene calls are TRBV9 and TRBJ2-3, with TRBD2 matching 11 bases. Trimming took 2 bases from V and 2 from J; bases not matched to a gene: 4. Looked up from germline, CDR1 is SGDLS and CDR2 is YYNGEE. The CDR3 runs to 16 residues.

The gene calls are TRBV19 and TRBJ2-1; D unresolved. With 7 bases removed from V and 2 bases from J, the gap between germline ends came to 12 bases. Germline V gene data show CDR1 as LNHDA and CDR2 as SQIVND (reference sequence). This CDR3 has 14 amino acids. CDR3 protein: CASTHGLPYNEQFF. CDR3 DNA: TGTGCCAGTACCCATGGGTTGCCCTACAATGAGCAGTTCTTC.

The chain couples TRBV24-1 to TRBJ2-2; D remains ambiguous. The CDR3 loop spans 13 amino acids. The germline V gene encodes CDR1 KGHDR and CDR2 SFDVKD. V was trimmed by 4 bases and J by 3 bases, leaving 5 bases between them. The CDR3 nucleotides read TGTGCCACCAGTGACACACACACCGGGGAGCTGTTTTTT. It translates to CATSDTHTGELFF.